This TCR beta chain emerged from a study of CD8+ T cells in alopecia areata. Per germline, CDR1 MNHEY and CDR2 SMNVEV (reference sequence). Trimming cost V 6 bases and J 4 bases, with 13 bases left between them. The CDR3 totals 13 residues. RNA was isolated and reverse transcribed to cDNA, the sequencing template. Method: immunoSEQ multiplex PCR; TCRdb's copy keeps in-frame clones and lacks some. The table lists some 98,000 clones, 50% to 75% of them singletons. Specified treatment: oral pan-JAK inhibitor, 5-10 mg twice daily. The table lists this clone with a few counts. The receptor comes from a human donor with alopecia areata. The V call is TRBV27, the J call TRBJ2-7; the D gene is possibly TRBD1 (7 bases). This material consisted of CD8+ T cells sorted from blood, taken at week 4, from a patient treated with tofacitinib. The CDR3 bases are TGTGCCAGCAGACACCAGGGGGGATACGAGCAGTACTTC. This translates into CASRHQGGYEQYF.